A selection of T cell receptor beta chains follows, all from one sample in a study of blood T cell repertoires in COVID-19. Assay: immunoSEQ multiplex PCR; the TCRdb copy retains only in-frame clones and omits some. Here the sample spans more than 100,000 clones, 79% being singletons. The sample taken for sequencing was peripheral blood. These receptors all stem from a woman older than 75 with acute or convalescent COVID-19. The CDR3 runs from the conserved cysteine through the conserved F or W. D genes are given only for firm matches. Clone size is shown for a subset of rows, as once, few, many or a class of expanded clone.

>TRBD2|TRBJ2-5|TRBV9|-
TGTGCCAGCAGCGTACATAGCGGGGGGGCGGAGACCCAGTACTTC
CASSVHSGGAETQYF
>-|TRBJ2-1|TRBV7-9|-
TGTGCCAGCAGCTTAAGTGGGAGCGGCTCCTACAATGAGCAGTTCTTC
CASSLSGSGSYNEQFF
>-|TRBJ1-1|TRBV28|-
TGTGCCAGCAGTTTACCCCGCCCAGGGGATAACACTGAAGCTTTCTTT
CASSLPRPGDNTEAFF
>TRBD2|TRBJ2-2|TRBV5-4|-
TGTGCCAGCAGCTTGAGTCTAGCGGGAGGTTTTGCGAACACCGGGGAGCTGTTTTTT
CASSLSLAGGFANTGELFF
>-|TRBJ1-6|TRBV6-5|-
TGTGCCACTGTTCCAGGGGTAGTAGGTAATTCACCCCTCCACTTT
CATVPGVVGNSPLHF
>-|TRBJ2-4|TRBV6-1|-
TGTGCCAGCAGTGAAGTCGGGGAGGACATTCAGTACTTC
CASSEVGEDIQYF
>-|TRBJ1-1|TRBV29-1|-
TGCAGCGTTGAAACAGGGTTGGACACTGAAGCTTTCTTT
CSVETGLDTEAFF
>-|TRBJ2-3|TRBV29-1|-
TGCAGCGTCTATATAAGCACAGATACGCAGTATTTT
CSVYISTDTQYF
>-|TRBJ1-3|TRBV28|-
TGTGCCAGCAGTTCGGGAGGGGCCAGCTCTGGAAACACCATATATTTT
CASSSGGASSGNTIYF
>-|TRBJ2-1|TRBV29-1|once
TGCAGCGTTGAAGGGCAGGCCTACAATGAGCAGTTCTTC
CSVEGQAYNEQFF
>-|TRBJ2-3|TRBV7-3|few
TGTGCCAGCAGCCTCCTCGGGGATACGCAGTATTTT
CASSLLGDTQYF
>TRBD1|TRBJ2-7|TRBV20-1|-
TGCAGTGCTAGTTGGGACAGGGTGAACTACGAGCAGTACTTC
CSASWDRVNYEQYF
>TRBD2|TRBJ2-3|TRBV19|-
TGTGCCAGTAGGGAGCGGGACGGAACAGATACGCAGTATTTT
CASRERDGTDTQYF
>TRBD1|TRBJ2-5|TRBV7-2|-
TGTGCCAGCAGCTTGAGAGCGACTATGGACAGGCAAGAGACCCAGTACTTC
CASSLRATMDRQETQYF
>TRBD1|TRBJ1-6|TRBV7-2|-
TGTGCCAGCAGCGTCCGGGACAGGGGTATTCCTAATTCACCCCTCCACTTT
CASSVRDRGIPNSPLHF
>-|TRBJ1-4|TRBV6-5|-
TGTGCCAGCAGGAGGGCTTCTAATGAAAAACTGTTTTTT
CASRRASNEKLFF
>-|TRBJ2-1|TRBV5-6|-
TGTGCCAGCAGCTTACGCCGGGACACTTCCTACAATGAGCAGTTCTTC
CASSLRRDTSYNEQFF
>TRBD1|TRBJ1-6|TRBV7-2|-
TGTGCCAGCAGCTTAATTCCCAGACAGGGGAATTCACCCCTCCACTTT
CASSLIPRQGNSPLHF
>-|TRBJ2-2|TRBV6-1|-
TGTGCCAGCAGTGTACGAGGGCCGGGGTCGAACACCGGGGAGCTGTTTTTT
CASSVRGPGSNTGELFF
>-|TRBJ2-1|TRBV24-1|many
TGTGCCACCAGTGATTTTACTAGGAGCTCAAGTGAGCAGTTCTTC
CATSDFTRSSSEQFF
>TRBD2|TRBJ2-7|TRBV5-6|once
TGTGCCAGCAGTCGGCTAGCGGGGGGAAGCGAGCAGTACTTC
CASSRLAGGSEQYF
>TRBD2|TRBJ2-3|TRBV7-2|few
TGTGCCAGCAGCTCCCAGGGGACTAGAACGGATACGCAGTATTTT
CASSSQGTRTDTQYF
>TRBD1|TRBJ2-5|TRBV19|once
TGTGCCAGTAGTCCTCAGGGGGCCGCCAAGACCCAGTACTTC
CASSPQGAAKTQYF
>-|TRBJ1-5|TRBV21-1|-
TGTGCCAGCAGCCCGACAGGGTTTTTGCCCCAGCATTTT
CASSPTGFLPQHF
>-|TRBJ1-1|TRBV18|-
TGTGCCAGCTCACCACTAAACGGGGACACTGAAGCTTTCTTT
CASSPLNGDTEAFF
>-|TRBJ2-3|TRBV18|-
TGTGCCAGCTCACCATGGGCAGCCGCCACAGATACGCAGTATTTT
CASSPWAAATDTQYF
>-|TRBJ2-7|TRBV5-8|-
TGTGCCAGCAGTTCGGCCTACGAGCAGTACTTC
CASSSAYEQYF
>TRBD1|TRBJ2-4|TRBV28|-
TGTGCCAGTGCCCGGGGGGACAGGGCAAACATTCAGTACTTC
CASARGDRANIQYF
>TRBD1|TRBJ2-5|TRBV5-1|-
TGCGCCAGCAGCACGACAGGGGGCTCAGAGACCCAGTACTTC
CASSTTGGSETQYF
>-|TRBJ1-3|TRBV15|-
TGTGCCACCAGCAGAGAGAGGAACTCTGGAAACACCATATATTTT
CATSRERNSGNTIYF
>-|TRBJ1-2|TRBV10-3|-
TGTGCCATCAGTGGGCGGCACTATGGCTACACCTTC
CAISGRHYGYTF
>TRBD1|TRBJ2-2|TRBV11-2|-
TGTGCCAGCAGCTTATCGTTCAACAGGGGCCGTCCGAACACCGGGGAGCTGTTTTTT
CASSLSFNRGRPNTGELFF
>-|TRBJ2-3|TRBV30|-
TGTGCCTGGAGTATCGGACTACTAGATACGCAGTATTTT
CAWSIGLLDTQYF
>-|TRBJ1-2|TRBV5-1|few
TGCGCCAGCAGCGAGACAGCTGTGGGATATGGCTACACCTTC
CASSETAVGYGYTF
>TRBD1|TRBJ1-4|TRBV30|-
TGTGCCTGGGGCAAACAAACAGGGGGAGTCGCAACTAATGAAAAACTGTTTTTT
CAWGKQTGGVATNEKLFF
>-|TRBJ2-2|TRBV21-1|-
TGTGCCAGCATCAGAGGCGGGAGGAACACCGGGGAGCTGTTTTTT
CASIRGGRNTGELFF
>-|TRBJ1-5|TRBV28|once
TGTGCCAGCAGTTTTTCAACAAGAGGGAATCAGCCCCAGCATTTT
CASSFSTRGNQPQHF
>-|TRBJ1-5|TRBV7-2|-
TGTGCCAGCAGCTTTGCCAGGGCGGCGGGGGAGCCCCAGCATTTT
CASSFARAAGEPQHF
>-|TRBJ2-7|TRBV5-4|-
TGTGCCAGCAGCTGGAGCTCCTACGAGCAGTACTTC
CASSWSSYEQYF
>TRBD1|TRBJ2-5|TRBV3-1/TRBV3-2|once
TGTGCCAGCAGCCAAGCTAGGACAGGGCAAGAGACCCAGTACTTC
CASSQARTGQETQYF
>-|TRBJ2-7|TRBV6-1|few
TGTGCCAGCAGTGAGATTTCTTCTGACAGGACATCCTACGAGCAGTACTTC
CASSEISSDRTSYEQYF
>-|TRBJ2-1|TRBV5-1|-
TGCGCCAGCAGCTTACAGGGAAGCAATGATGAGCAGTTCTTC
CASSLQGSNDEQFF
>-|TRBJ2-1|TRBV21-1|-
TGTGCCAGCAGCAAAGGGCTTGGACAGGGGATGTTGGATGAGCAGTTCTTC
CASSKGLGQGMLDEQFF
>TRBD2|TRBJ2-5|TRBV6-2/TRBV6-3|-
TGTGCCAGCAGCCCACTAGCGGGGGTACAAGAGACCCAGTACTTC
CASSPLAGVQETQYF
>-|TRBJ2-1|TRBV19|-
TGTGCCAGTAGGTTTGGCGGGCCTTCCTACAATGAGCAGTTCTTC
CASRFGGPSYNEQFF
>-|TRBJ1-2|TRBV30|-
TGTGCCTGGAGCGAAGGGAGGATTGATGGCTACACCTTC
CAWSEGRIDGYTF
>TRBD1|TRBJ2-6|TRBV28|-
TGTGCCAGCAGTTTATACGGACAGGGGGGATCTGGGGCCAACGTCCTGACTTTC
CASSLYGQGGSGANVLTF
>TRBD2|TRBJ2-1|TRBV5-4|-
TGTGCCAGCAGCTTGGTGCGGGGGGGCACTTATGAGCAGTTCTTC
CASSLVRGGTYEQFF
>TRBD1|TRBJ1-3|TRBV10-2|few
TGCGCCAGCAGTGAACAGGGGCTCTCTGGAAACACCATATATTTT
CASSEQGLSGNTIYF
>-|TRBJ1-5|TRBV6-5|-
TGTGCCACCTCCTCGGGCAATCAGCCCCAGCATTTT
CATSSGNQPQHF
>TRBD1|TRBJ1-2|TRBV18|-
TGTGCCAGCTCATCAGACAGGGGGCGGCTCGATGGCTACACCTTC
CASSSDRGRLDGYTF
>-|TRBJ1-3|TRBV9|-
TGTGCCAGCAGCATCGACATTGGAAACACCATATATTTT
CASSIDIGNTIYF
>-|TRBJ1-5|TRBV10-3|-
TGTGCCATCAGTGAGAGCGGGGACAGCAATCAGCCCCAGCATTTT
CAISESGDSNQPQHF
>TRBD1|TRBJ2-7|TRBV6-5|-
TGTGCCAGCAGTTACCGGGACAGGGGCCTCTACGAGCAGTACTTC
CASSYRDRGLYEQYF
>TRBD2|TRBJ2-1|TRBV4-3|-
TGCGCCAGCAGCCAAGATTTACTAGCGGGAAACAATGAGCAGTTCTTC
CASSQDLLAGNNEQFF
>TRBD2|TRBJ2-1|TRBV4-2|-
TGTGCCAGCGGTTCTCTAAGAGGACTAGCGGGTGGAGGGTACAATGAGCAGTTCTTC
CASGSLRGLAGGGYNEQFF
>-|TRBJ2-2|TRBV27|-
TGTGCCAGCAGTTTATCGTTTCAGGGGATCAAGAACGGGGAGCTGTTTTTT
CASSLSFQGIKNGELFF
>TRBD1|TRBJ2-1|TRBV24-1|once
TGTGCCACCAGTGATTCCGACAGGGGAGTGTGGAATGAGCAGTTCTTC
CATSDSDRGVWNEQFF
>TRBD1|TRBJ2-7|TRBV6-2/TRBV6-3|-
TGTGCCAGCAGTCTGACGGGACAGGGTGGCGAGCAGTACTTC
CASSLTGQGGEQYF